This T cell receptor (beta chain) is drawn from a study of T cells expressing NK-cell markers. The CDR3 extends over 21 amino acids. The germline CDR1 and CDR2 sequences are MNHEY and SVGEGT. With the 5' RACE reads reprocessed, TCRdb shows one record per CDR3 protein and no DNA. The table lists hundreds of thousands of distinct CDR3 sequences. The chain has TRBV6-2 or TRBV6-3 and TRBJ2-1; the TCRdb D gene call, TRBD2, has no DNA to confirm it. This TCR was sampled from a man between 18 and 29 years old in good health. The sequencing input was blood T cells: a sorted CD56 or NKG2C T cell subset, CD4+ or CD8+ T cells, or bulk PBMC T cells (not recorded which). The chain's CDR3 is CASSRPQVRGLAGTSYNEQFF.